This TCR beta chain was documented in a study of blood T cell repertoires in COVID-19. Across about 22 US areas, participants ranged in age from about 18 to 90 years. Donors were grouped by their self-reported clinical history. Original handling: Amplified reference gene primers provided the basis for estimating nucleated cell counts. Assay: immunoSEQ multiplex PCR; the TCRdb copy retains only in-frame clones and omits some. D and trimming come from the DNA, and the V and J calls and clone size come from that table. The sample lists 100,000 or so clones; about 86% were seen once. There are 13 residues in the CDR3. Trimming cost V 5 bases and J 5 bases, with 12 bases left between them. The germline V gene encodes CDR1 LNHNV and CDR2 YYDKDF (reference sequence).

This TCR was sampled from a woman between 50 and 59 years old who had recovered from COVID-19. The sample consisted of PBMCs or T cells enriched from blood (not recorded which). This chain connects TRBV15 to TRBJ2-5; D call uncertain. CDR3: CATSDSPRETQYF. The CDR3 coding sequence is TGTGCCACCAGCGATTCTCCCCGGGAGACCCAGTACTTC.